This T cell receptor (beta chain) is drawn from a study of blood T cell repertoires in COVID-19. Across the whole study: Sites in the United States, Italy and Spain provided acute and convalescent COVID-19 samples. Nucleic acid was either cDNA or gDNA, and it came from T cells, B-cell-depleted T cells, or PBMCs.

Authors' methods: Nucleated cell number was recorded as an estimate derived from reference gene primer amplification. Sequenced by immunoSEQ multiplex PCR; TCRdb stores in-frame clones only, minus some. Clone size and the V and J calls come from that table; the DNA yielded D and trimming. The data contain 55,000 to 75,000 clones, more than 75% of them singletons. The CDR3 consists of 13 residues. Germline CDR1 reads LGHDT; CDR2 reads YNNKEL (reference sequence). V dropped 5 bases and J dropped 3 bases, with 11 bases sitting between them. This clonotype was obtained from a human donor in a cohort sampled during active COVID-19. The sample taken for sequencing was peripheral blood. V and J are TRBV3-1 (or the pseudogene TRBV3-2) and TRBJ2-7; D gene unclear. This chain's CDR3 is CASSEGQVYEQYF. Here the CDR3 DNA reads TGTGCCAGCAGCGAAGGGCAGGTCTACGAGCAGTACTTC.